The rows below give T cell receptor beta chains drawn from one sample of a study of tumor-infiltrating lymphocytes in primary liver carcinoma. TCRdb reprocessed the multiplex PCR reads via MiXCR and lists one record per CDR3 protein. The table includes about 200,000 distinct CDR3 sequences, about two thirds detected once. Source material: peripheral blood. Receptors were obtained from a woman aged 55-75 years with primary liver carcinoma and hepatitis B virus infection. The CDR3 runs from the conserved cysteine through the conserved F or W. The order of the fields is V gene, D gene, clone size, J gene, CDR3 DNA, CDR3 protein. D genes are given only for firm matches. Where a row states a size, it is once, few, many or the class of an expanded clone; other rows omit it.

TRBV6-5	TRBD1	many	TRBJ1-5	TGTGCCAGCAGTTACAACAGGGGAAGCAATCAGCCCCAGCATTTT	CASSYNRGSNQPQHF
TRBV11-2	.	.	TRBJ1-3	TGTGCCAGCAGTACGAGTTCCCCCTACTCTGGAAACATCATATATTTT	CASSTSSPYSGNIIYF
TRBV5-4	TRBD1	many	TRBJ2-1	TGTGCCAGCAGCCTCGGGACAGGGGTTCGGAATGAGCAGTTCTTC	CASSLGTGVRNEQFF
TRBV29-1	.	.	TRBJ2-1	TGCAGCGTTGAAGTTAGGGGGAGTTTAGGTGGGCAGTTCTTC	CSVEVRGSLGGQFF
TRBV11-2	.	once	TRBJ2-7	TGTGCCAGCACCTATTGGGGGCCCTCCTGCGATCAGTACTTC	CASTYWGPSCDQYF
TRBV11-3	.	once	TRBJ2-1	TGTGACAGCAGCTTAGCCGGGTTATACAATGAGCAATTCTTC	CDSSLAGLYNEQFF
TRBV5-6	.	many	TRBJ2-1	TGTGCCAGCAGCCCTCAAGCCGACAATGAGCAGTTCTTC	CASSPQADNEQFF
TRBV20-1	TRBD1	.	TRBJ2-3	TGCAGTGCTGGGACAGGGTCCCGCACAGATACGCAGTATTTT	CSAGTGSRTDTQYF
TRBV10-2	.	many	TRBJ1-6	TGCGCCAGCAGTGAGTGGTCCCTCAGGGGTTCACCCCTCCACTTT	CASSEWSLRGSPLHF
TRBV11-2	.	.	TRBJ1-1	TGTGCCAGCAGCCCGACCACCGGAGAGGGTGAGAACACTGAAGCTTTCTTT	CASSPTTGEGENTEAFF
TRBV5-1	.	.	TRBJ2-5	TGCGCCAGCAGCTGGACTAAGAACAGCGGCCAAGAGATCCAGTACTTC	CASSWTKNSGQEIQYF
TRBV11-2	.	.	TRBJ2-4	TGTGCCAGCAGTTTGGAGCCCAAAAACATTCAGTGCTTC	CASSLEPKNIQCF
TRBV6-1	.	.	TRBJ2-7	TGTGCCAGGAGTGAAGCTCACGCGAGGCTTACCTACGAGCAGTACTTC	CARSEAHARLTYEQYF
TRBV6-6	.	.	TRBJ2-1	TGTGCCAGCGGTTTTTCGGAGAATGAGCAGTTCTTC	CASGFSENEQFF
TRBV5-4	TRBD2	many	TRBJ2-1	TGTGCCAGCAGCGCGGGACTACCTTCCTACAATGAGCAGTTCTTC	CASSAGLPSYNEQFF
TRBV12-3/TRBV12-4	.	.	TRBJ2-7	TGTGCCAGCAGTGCCGTGACAGGATTCTCCTATGAGCAGTACTTC	CASSAVTGFSYEQYF
TRBV11-2	.	.	TRBJ2-6	TGTGCCAGCAACTTAGTCCTGGGGGACTCTGGGGCCAACGTCCTGACTTTC	CASNLVLGDSGANVLTF
TRBV30	.	.	TRBJ1-5	TGTGTCTGGAGTGTGAGGGGAAATCAGCCCCAGCATTTT	CVWSVRGNQPQHF
TRBV6-1	TRBD2	.	TRBJ2-1	TGTGCCAGCAGTGAAGCGCGGGGGACCCCAGGTCTTAAACGGTACAATGGGCCGTTCTTC	CASSEARGTPGLKRYNGPFF
TRBV7-8	.	many	TRBJ2-2	TGTGCCAGCAGCTTACTAGCGAACACCGGGGAGCTGTTTTTT	CASSLLANTGELFF
TRBV11-2	.	.	TRBJ2-1	TGTGCCAACAGCTTCGGGCTGGCAGTGCTTGGGGCCCAGTTCTTC	CANSFGLAVLGAQFF
TRBV6-2/TRBV6-3	TRBD2	many	TRBJ2-5	TGTGCCAGCAGTCACCTCTCTATAGCGGGAGCACGAGAGACCCAGTACTTC	CASSHLSIAGARETQYF
TRBV6-5	TRBD1	once	TRBJ2-5	TGTGCCAGCAGTGAAAGGGGACAGGCGGGGACCCATTACTTC	CASSERGQAGTHYF
TRBV10-3	.	.	TRBJ1-2	TGTGCCATCAGTCCAGTGGGACCTAACTATGGCTACACCTTC	CAISPVGPNYGYTF
TRBV29-1	.	many	TRBJ1-3	TGCAGCGCCAAGGACAGCTTCTCTGGAAACACCATATATTTT	CSAKDSFSGNTIYF
TRBV6-6	TRBD2	few	TRBJ2-3	TGTGCCAGCAGTTACCTCCCTAGCGGGACCACAGATACGCAGTATTTT	CASSYLPSGTTDTQYF
TRBV5-1	TRBD1	.	TRBJ2-5	TGCGCCAGCAGCTGGAACAGGGGGCAAGAGACCCAGTACTTC	CASSWNRGQETQYF
TRBV6-7	.	.	TRBJ2-3	TGTGCCCTAGGGTCCAGCCGAACCACAGATATGCAGTATTTT	CALGSSRTTDMQYF
TRBV10-3	.	.	TRBJ2-7	TGTGCCATCTGTGAGCCACACGGAGCAGGTGGAGTTGAGCAGTACTTC	CAICEPHGAGGVEQYF
TRBV28	.	.	TRBJ1-1	TGTGCCAGATTCAACCCGGGGGGCACTGAAGCTTTCTTT	CARFNPGGTEAFF
TRBV10-3	.	many	TRBJ2-1	TGTGCCATCAGTTGGAACGGACAAAATGAGCAGTTCTTC	CAISWNGQNEQFF
TRBV6-1	.	.	TRBJ1-4	TGTGACAGCAGTGAGAGGGTTGTTAGTGAAAAACTGTTTTTT	CDSSERVVSEKLFF
TRBV12-3/TRBV12-4	TRBD1	.	TRBJ1-2	TGTGCCAGCAGTTTACGGGACAGGAACTATGGCTACACCTTC	CASSLRDRNYGYTF
TRBV18	.	few	TRBJ1-1	TGTGCCAGCTCACCACCAGAAGGTCAGGACACTGAAGCTTTCTTT	CASSPPEGQDTEAFF
TRBV6-5	.	.	TRBJ1-6	TGTGCCGGCATCCAGAGTGTGGGCGTTGGGGATAATCGACCCCTCCACTTT	CAGIQSVGVGDNRPLHF
TRBV11-2	TRBD2	few	TRBJ2-3	TGTGCCAGCAAGTTGTTCCCAGCGGGAGAGACAGATACACAGTATTTT	CASKLFPAGETDTQYF
TRBV4-2	.	.	TRBJ2-7	TGTGCCAGCAGCCAAGGAACGGGCAGGGTAGCCTACGAGCAGTACTTC	CASSQGTGRVAYEQYF
TRBV4-2	.	.	TRBJ2-5	TGTGTCAACAGCCAACCCGGAGGGGGAGAGACCCAGTACTTC	CVNSQPGGGETQYF
TRBV4-1	.	many	TRBJ1-6	TGCGCCAGCAGCCAAGGACTCTGGGGTTCACCCCTCCACTTT	CASSQGLWGSPLHF
TRBV30	.	.	TRBJ1-1	TGTGCCCACGGGAGGCACAACACTGAAGCTTTCTTT	CAHGRHNTEAFF